Each of the 2 T cell receptor beta chains below was sequenced from the same sample in a study of blood T cells in healthy people across ages. Together with a sample-barcoded 5' primer, a J-beta primer mix was included in a second PCR lasting about 7 to 11 cycles. TCRdb ran MiXCR on the 5' RACE reads and lists one entry per CDR3 protein. The sample has 1.8 million or so distinct CDR3 sequences; about 39% are singletons. Sequenced: blood. Receptors were obtained from a human donor in good health.

This chain links TRBV12-5 with TRBJ1-5; no clear D gene. The V end lost 6 bases, the J end lost 4 bases, and 19 bases lay between the germline ends. The CDR3 extends over 16 amino acids. In germline, CDR1 is LGHNT, CDR2 FRNRAP. CDR3 DNA sequence: TGTGCTAGTGGATTTGTGCCAGCCCCGGATAATCAGCCCCAGCATTTT. Its protein product is CASGFVPAPDNQPQHF.

This clonotype was seen more than once but under ten times. The chain links TRBV5-1 to TRBJ2-5; TRBD1 matches 8 bases. V lost 3 bases, J lost 6 bases, and 10 bases stayed unmatched. Germline values: CDR1 SGHRS, CDR2 YFSETQ. CDR3 length: 15 residues. In DNA, the CDR3 is TGCGCCAGCAGCTCGACAGGGGCCTTATCACAGACCCAGTACTTC. Its translation: CASSSTGALSQTQYF.